Given below is one T cell receptor beta chain in context. Its antigen target is currently unknown. No clone much larger than this one lies a single base away; base qualities are absent. The cohort was made up of approximately 670 healthy bone marrow donors. Cohort members were all nominally healthy when sampled, although unrecorded immune exposures were likely present. The donor was CMV seronegative and belonged to the group of around 400 seronegative cohort members. Each donor provided a peripheral blood sample, and peripheral blood mononuclear cells were used for TCR beta sequencing. Genomic DNA was extracted from the blood cell samples with the Qiagen DNeasy Blood Extraction Kit. The method behind the library was the immunoSEQ multiplex PCR assay. The multiplex PCR relied on a mix of 60 forward primers for TCR Vbeta segments and 13 reverse primers for TCR Jbeta segments. The CDR3 region of rearranged TCR beta genes was amplified from genomic DNA with a multiplex PCR assay. The amplified TCR beta libraries were sequenced on the Illumina HiSeq System as 87-base-pair reads. The authors' pipeline ran thus. In a later analysis, about 80 million unique TCR beta chains were counted across the 666 repertoires, and roughly 10 million of these chains were shared by at least two donors. To remove PCR and sequencing errors, raw reads were error-corrected and collapsed into unique sequences using a nearest-neighbor algorithm that merged closely related sequences. CDR3 sequences were aligned to IMGT reference sequences to assign V, D and J gene segments. For a sequence to be retained, at least a six-nucleotide match to both a V gene segment and a J gene segment was required. Rearrangements were classified as productive when the CDR3 lacked stop codons and remained in frame with V and J, and all other rearrangements were classified as non-productive. Following IMGT convention, CDR3 was defined as the stretch from the second conserved V-encoded cysteine up to the conserved J-encoded phenylalanine. The earlier analysis of around 640 of the donors excluded sequences that lacked an unambiguous match to a single V gene segment. In an earlier analysis of approximately 590 of the donors, V segments were called functional above 56.7% productive rearrangements and were called segregating when the between-donor standard deviation exceeded 5%. To diagnose cytomegalovirus status from the catalog of TCR beta chain sequences, a statistical classification framework was built. In a later analysis, V and J genes were assigned by comparing TCR nucleotide sequences against IMGT/GENE-DB human TR gene sequences. The TCRdist pipeline was used in a later analysis to assign CDR3 sequences and most-parsimonious VDJ recombination scenarios. In a later analysis, each TCR beta chain was defined by its CDR3 amino acid sequence together with its V-gene family, and reads lacking a unique V-gene family were excluded. In a later analysis, around 600 highly shared, low-generation-probability nucleotide sequences were removed to address suspected cross-contamination and a sequencing artifact. In a later analysis, a clonal expansion index for each public chain was calculated from normalized within-repertoire ranks of inferred template counts. Generation probabilities in a later analysis came from a VDJ recombination model fitted to out-of-frame rearrangements, and those results were checked against IGoR. In a later analysis, TCR-TCR, TCR-HLA and TCR-CMV co-occurrence was scored with hypergeometric tests, and a repertoire-size bias correction was applied to TCR pairs. False discovery rates were estimated in a later analysis by permuting HLA or CMV assignments 20 times. In a later analysis, co-occurring TCRs were grouped using DBSCAN, and TCRdist sequence similarity was added for clustering within HLA-allele-positive subsets. Repertoires with fewer than 30,000 or more than 120,000 public chains were left out of co-occurrence clustering, as were five repertoires with anomalous nucleotide sharing. The clones in this table, taken by TCRdb from immuneACCESS, are in-frame only. Not every clone is retained; where verified, under half of the shortfall comes from an unresolved V gene, and the cause of the rest is unknown. For V, J and clone size, that table is used; D and trimming come from the DNA. The sample table records 100,000 or so clones; 60% to 85% of these occur just once. The top ten hold under 3.5% of the sample.

The sample is drawn from a study of cytomegalovirus exposure and HLA in healthy donors (dated by TCRdb to the late 2010s). About the investigation overall: In an earlier analysis of approximately 640 of the donors, around 290 Gb of sequence data and 117 million unique TCR beta sequences from some 170 million T cells were reported. An early release covering about 600 HLA-typed donors comprised roughly 300 gigabases of sequencing data and roughly 86 million unique TCR sequences. Of the roughly 420 genotyped donors, approximately 81% were placed in the genetic ancestry cluster associated with self-reported Caucasian donors. The study aimed to test whether signatures of past pathogen exposure could be identified by cataloging public T cell receptors. The T cell repertoires of roughly 660 subjects were profiled by immunosequencing and related to cytomegalovirus serostatus. Along with the approximately 700-subject first cohort, a separate validation cohort of about 110 different subjects was used. To predict cytomegalovirus infection status, the study combined high-throughput TCR immunosequencing, statistical association of individual TCRs with disease status, and machine learning. A later analysis re-analyzed previously published TCR beta repertoires from about 730 donors and added high-resolution HLA genotyping to study TCR occurrence patterns. Rather than drawing on any new phenotypic data, the later analysis identified candidate immune exposures from TCR beta sequences and the way those sequences occurred across donors. An earlier analysis of about 620 of the donors applied high-throughput TCR beta sequencing to assess whether each TCR beta V gene segment acted as functional or pseudogenic. Alongside the repertoire data, information on donor age, sex, ethnicity and CMV serostatus was compiled. In a later genetic analysis, genome-wide SNP genotypes for 398 of the 666 donors were used, and that subset was treated as a discovery cohort. All discovery cohort repertoires had been generated on a single sequencing platform. Both class I and class II loci were covered by HLA typing, at four-digit resolution. Typing coverage differed by locus: A, B, C, DRB1 and DQB1 were typed in about 620-640 donors, DQA1 in 500 to 550, DPA1 in around 610, and DPB1 in 400 to 490. Roughly five DR-DQ haplotypes were handled as single units for association and clustering because linkage in the cohort was strong. Among around 400 genotyped donors of the cohort, an average of approximately 240,000 unique TCR beta nucleotide sequences was sequenced per donor, of which 15% to 20% were non-productive. General conclusions and limits of the study: In an earlier analysis of approximately 590 of the donors, most TCR beta V segments appeared in productive rearrangements about 87% or about 30% of the time, broadly matching IMGT annotations. A later genetic analysis reported fewer N-insertions in productive TCRs among donors in an Asian-associated ancestry cluster than the roughly 700-donor mean. The study gave a list of around 170 TCR beta chains associated with cytomegalovirus. Most CMV-associated TCR beta chains appeared to be HLA-restricted in a later analysis, and the HLA associations seemed to be driven largely by CMV exposure. Linkage disequilibrium might explain the correlated functional status among segregating V segments, but an unknown experimental factor could not be ruled out. In this cohort, only TCR beta chains were sequenced, and detectable features were limited by the absence of alpha or paired-chain data. Several of the top co-occurrence clusters appeared to be linked to parvovirus B19, influenza, CMV and Epstein-Barr virus, according to a later analysis. For the cohort, immune exposure information was limited to CMV serostatus. Sequencing depth was assumed to be roughly uniform across donors in the presence/absence analyses, though that assumption may not hold. HLA typing was unavailable for some donors at each locus, so association tests used only the typed subset. Because the 87-base-pair reads could not distinguish some IMGT-functional V segments, including TRBV6-2 and TRBV6-3, those segments were excluded. A cluster of highly shared sequence variants was judged likely to represent a technical artifact of the sequencing pipeline. A further reported finding was that TCR beta sequences accurately predicted the HLA-A and HLA-B alleles for most subjects in the first cohort. Because counts were too low, about 18 rarely observed V segments, including chromosome 9 orphons, were excluded from the earlier analysis of 587 of the donors. The authors suggested that the approach could potentially be extended to other disease states and immunological phenotypes. Cytomegalovirus status was reported to be diagnosed by the classifier with high specificity and sensitivity in both the original and validation cohorts. In vitro tests confirmed that a few of the cytomegalovirus-associated TCR beta chains recognize cytomegalovirus antigens. In a later analysis, TCR association rates were found to vary across HLA loci, with the most associated TCRs seen for DRB1 alleles and the fewest for HLA-C alleles. Across donors, most TCR sequences were observed very rarely, whereas some public TCRs were present in many individuals. In a later analysis, around 15,000 TCR beta sequences were associated with specific HLA alleles at a false discovery rate of 0.05. In a later genetic analysis, a missense DCLRE1C variant was associated with V-gene and J-gene trimming of TCR beta chains, and the association was replicated in an independent cohort. In a later analysis, HLA-associated TCR beta chains were found to be more clonally expanded and to have lower generation probabilities than equally common non-associated chains. Strong co-occurrence of HLA alleles, especially DR and DQ, made assigning TCR associations to individual alleles difficult.

V is cut by 6 bases and J by 0 bases, and the space between the germline ends is 4 bases. From cysteine to phenylalanine, the CDR3 is 12 amino acids long. Of the read, only the CDR3 DNA is kept; its 36 bases are in frame from base 1. According to the germline V gene, CDR1 reads SGDLS and CDR2 reads YYNGEE. Sequencing was carried out using PBMCs. The TCR was taken from a female donor in good health and CMV-seronegative. In this chain, TRBV9 is recombined with TRBJ1-3, with no D gene named confidently. The DNA sequence follows: TGTGCCAGCACATCCTCTGGAAACACCATATATTTT. The translation is CASTSSGNTIYF.